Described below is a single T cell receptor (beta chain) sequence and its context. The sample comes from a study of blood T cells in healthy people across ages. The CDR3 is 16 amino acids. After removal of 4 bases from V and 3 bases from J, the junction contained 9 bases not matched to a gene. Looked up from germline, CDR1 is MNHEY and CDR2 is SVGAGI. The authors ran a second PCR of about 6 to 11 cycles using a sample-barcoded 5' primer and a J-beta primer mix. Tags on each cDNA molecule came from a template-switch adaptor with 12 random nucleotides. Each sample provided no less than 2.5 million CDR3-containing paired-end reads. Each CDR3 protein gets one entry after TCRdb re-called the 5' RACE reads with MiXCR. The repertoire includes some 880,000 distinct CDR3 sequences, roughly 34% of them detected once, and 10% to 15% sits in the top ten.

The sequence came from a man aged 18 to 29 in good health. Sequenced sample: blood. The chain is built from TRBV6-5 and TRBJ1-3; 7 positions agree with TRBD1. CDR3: CASSSSRQGGGNTIYF. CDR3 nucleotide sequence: TGTGCCAGCAGTTCCTCTAGACAGGGAGGTGGAAACACCATATATTTT.